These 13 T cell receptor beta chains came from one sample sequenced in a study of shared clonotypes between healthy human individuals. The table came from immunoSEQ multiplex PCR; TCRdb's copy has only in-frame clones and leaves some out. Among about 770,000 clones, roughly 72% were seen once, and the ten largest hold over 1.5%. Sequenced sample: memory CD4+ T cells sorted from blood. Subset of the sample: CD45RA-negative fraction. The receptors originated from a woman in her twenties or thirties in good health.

The CDR3 coding sequence is TGTGCCAGCTCACTTGGACTAGCGGGAACGTATGAGCAGTTCTTC. It yields the protein CASSLGLAGTYEQFF. This chain joins TRBV18 and TRBJ2-1; 12 nucleotides match TRBD2. This CDR3 region has 15 residues. After removal of 4 bases from V and 8 bases from J, the junction contained 6 bases not matched to a gene. Looked up from germline, CDR1 is KGHSH and CDR2 is LQKENI.

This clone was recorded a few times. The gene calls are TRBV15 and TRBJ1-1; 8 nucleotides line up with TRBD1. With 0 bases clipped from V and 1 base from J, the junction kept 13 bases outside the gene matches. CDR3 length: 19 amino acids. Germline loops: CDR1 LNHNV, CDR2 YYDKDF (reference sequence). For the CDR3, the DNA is TGTGCCACCAGCAGAGATCTTGTTGGGCAGGGGGCTGCGAACACTGAAGCTTTCTTT. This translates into CATSRDLVGQGAANTEAFF.

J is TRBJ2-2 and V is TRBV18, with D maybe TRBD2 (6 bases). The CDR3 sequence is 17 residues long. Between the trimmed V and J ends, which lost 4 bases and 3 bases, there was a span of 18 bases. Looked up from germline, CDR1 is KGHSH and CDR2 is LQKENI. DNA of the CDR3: TGTGCCAGCTCACACACTCGGGGGATTACGGACACCGGGGAGCTGTTTTTT. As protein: CASSHTRGITDTGELFF.

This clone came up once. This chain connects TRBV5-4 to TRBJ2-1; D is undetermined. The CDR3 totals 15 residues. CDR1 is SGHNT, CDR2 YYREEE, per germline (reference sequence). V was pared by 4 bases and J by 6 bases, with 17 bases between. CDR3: CASSGDLLTRNEQFF. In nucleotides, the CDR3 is TGTGCCAGCAGCGGAGACCTCTTGACCCGCAATGAGCAGTTCTTC.

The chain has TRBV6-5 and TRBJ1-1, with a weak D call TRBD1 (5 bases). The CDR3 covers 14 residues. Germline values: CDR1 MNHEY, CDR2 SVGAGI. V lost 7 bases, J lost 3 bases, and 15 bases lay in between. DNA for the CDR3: TGTGCCAGCATAAAGGTTGACAGCCACACTGAAGCTTTCTTT. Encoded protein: CASIKVDSHTEAFF.

The CDR3 bases are TGTGCCAGCAGTGGGGGACGCCTAGGGAGCTACGAGCAGTACTTC. Amino acid sequence: CASSGGRLGSYEQYF. The gene calls are TRBV2 and TRBJ2-7, with D perhaps matching TRBD1 or TRBD2 (5 bases each). Germline V CDR1 and CDR2: SNHLY, FYNNEI. This CDR3 region has 15 residues. The V end was cut by 4 bases, the J end by 3 bases, with 16 bases between.

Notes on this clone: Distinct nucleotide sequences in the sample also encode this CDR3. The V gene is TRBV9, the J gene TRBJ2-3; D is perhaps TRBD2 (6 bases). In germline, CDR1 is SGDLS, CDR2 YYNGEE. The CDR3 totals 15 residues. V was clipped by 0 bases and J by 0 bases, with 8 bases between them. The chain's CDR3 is CASSVGGISTDTQYF. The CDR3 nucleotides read TGTGCCAGCAGCGTAGGCGGGATCAGCACAGATACGCAGTATTTT.

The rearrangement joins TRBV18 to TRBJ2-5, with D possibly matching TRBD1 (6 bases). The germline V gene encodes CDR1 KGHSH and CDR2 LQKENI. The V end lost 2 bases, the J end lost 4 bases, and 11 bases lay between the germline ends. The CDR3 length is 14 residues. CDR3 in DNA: TGTGCCAGCTCACCAGGCGCCAGGGGAGAGACCCAGTACTTC. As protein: CASSPGARGETQYF.

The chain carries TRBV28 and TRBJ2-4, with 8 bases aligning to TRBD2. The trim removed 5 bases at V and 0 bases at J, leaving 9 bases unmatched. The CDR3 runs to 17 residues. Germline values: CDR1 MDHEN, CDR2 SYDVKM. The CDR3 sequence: CASSLLAARLAKNIQYF. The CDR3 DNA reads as TGTGCCAGCAGTCTACTAGCGGCACGCTTAGCCAAAAACATTCAGTACTTC.

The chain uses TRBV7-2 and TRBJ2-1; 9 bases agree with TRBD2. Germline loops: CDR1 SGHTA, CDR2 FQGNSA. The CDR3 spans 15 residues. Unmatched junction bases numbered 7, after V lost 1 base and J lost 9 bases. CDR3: CASSLVAGDEGEQFF. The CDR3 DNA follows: TGTGCCAGCAGCTTAGTAGCGGGAGATGAAGGTGAGCAGTTCTTC.

The CDR3 nucleotides are TGTGCCAGCAGCTCGAGGCGTACAGGGGGCAAAGGTTCTGGAAACACCATATATTTT. Residues: CASSSRRTGGKGSGNTIYF. The chain recombines TRBV5-6 with TRBJ1-3; 9 nucleotides line up with TRBD1. The CDR3 runs to 19 residues. The junction had 14 bases not matched to a gene; V was cut back by 3 bases and J by 1 base. CDR1 and CDR2 (germline): SGHDT, YYEEEE. Drawing the rest from reference TRBV5-6 and TRBJ1-3, the complete variable domain is DAGVTQSPTHLIKTRGQQVTLRCSPKSGHDTVSWYQQALGQGPQFIFQYYEEEERQRGNFPDRFSGHQFPNYSSELNVNALLLGDSALYLCASSSRRTGGKGSGNTIYFGEGSWLTVV.

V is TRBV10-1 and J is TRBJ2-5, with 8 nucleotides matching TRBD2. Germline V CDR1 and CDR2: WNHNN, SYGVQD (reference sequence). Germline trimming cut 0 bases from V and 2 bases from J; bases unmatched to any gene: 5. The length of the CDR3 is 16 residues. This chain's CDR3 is CASSESQTSGQETQYF. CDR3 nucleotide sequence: TGCGCCAGCAGTGAGTCTCAAACTAGCGGACAAGAGACCCAGTACTTC.

As DNA, the CDR3 is TGTGCCAGCAGTGACGGGTTTCAGGGCTACGAGCAGTACTTC. This sequence encodes CASSDGFQGYEQYF. The chain has TRBV2 and TRBJ2-7; tentatively, D is TRBD1 (5 bases). The V and J ends lost 3 bases and 3 bases respectively, with 12 bases between them. The CDR3 has 14 residues. CDR1 is SNHLY and CDR2 is FYNNEI in the germline V gene.